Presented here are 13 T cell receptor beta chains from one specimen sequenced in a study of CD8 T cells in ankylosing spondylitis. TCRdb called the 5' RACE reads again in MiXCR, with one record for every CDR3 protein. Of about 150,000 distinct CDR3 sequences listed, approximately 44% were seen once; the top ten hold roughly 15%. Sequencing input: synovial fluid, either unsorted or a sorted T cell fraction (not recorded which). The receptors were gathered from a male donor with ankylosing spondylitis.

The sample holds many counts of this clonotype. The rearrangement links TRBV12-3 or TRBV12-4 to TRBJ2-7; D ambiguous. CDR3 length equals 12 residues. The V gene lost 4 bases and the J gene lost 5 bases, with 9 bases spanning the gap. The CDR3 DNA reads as TGTGCCAGCAGTTACTCGTTGCACGAGCAGTACTTC. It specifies CASSYSLHEQYF.

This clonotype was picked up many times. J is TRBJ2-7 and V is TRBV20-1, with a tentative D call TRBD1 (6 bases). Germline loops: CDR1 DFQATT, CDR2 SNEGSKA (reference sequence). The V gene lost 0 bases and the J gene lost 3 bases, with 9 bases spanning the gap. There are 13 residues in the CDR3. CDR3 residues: CSARDLQGYEQYF. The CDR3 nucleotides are TGCAGTGCTAGAGATTTACAGGGCTACGAGCAGTACTTC.

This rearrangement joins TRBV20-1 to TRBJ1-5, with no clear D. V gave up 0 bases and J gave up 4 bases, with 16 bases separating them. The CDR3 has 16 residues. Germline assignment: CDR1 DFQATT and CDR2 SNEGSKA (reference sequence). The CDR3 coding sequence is TGCAGTGCTAGAGATAGGTGGCAGCCCGTAAATCAGCCCCAGCATTTT. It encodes CSARDRWQPVNQPQHF.

The CDR3: CASSSVSGRITDTQYF. In DNA, the CDR3 is TGTGCCAGCAGTTCCGTTAGCGGGAGGATCACAGATACGCAGTATTTT. The V gene is TRBV27, the J gene TRBJ2-3; TRBD2 aligns across 10 bases. The CDR3 length is 16 residues. The germline V gene has CDR1 MNHEY and CDR2 SMNVEV (reference sequence). J gave up 2 bases and V 4 bases, and 6 bases lay outside the gene matches.

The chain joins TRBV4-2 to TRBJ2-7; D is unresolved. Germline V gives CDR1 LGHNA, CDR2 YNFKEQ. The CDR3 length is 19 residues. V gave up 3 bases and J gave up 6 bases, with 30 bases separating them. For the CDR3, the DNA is TGTGCCAGCAGCCAGGATGTGTTTGGCGAAGCGAGTCCTCGGAGCGAGCAGTACTTC. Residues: CASSQDVFGEASPRSEQYF.

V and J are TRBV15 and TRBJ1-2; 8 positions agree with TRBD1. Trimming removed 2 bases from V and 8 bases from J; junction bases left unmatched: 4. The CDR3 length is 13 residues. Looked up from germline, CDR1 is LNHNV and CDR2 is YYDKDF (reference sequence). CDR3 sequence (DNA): TGTGCCACCAGCAGAATACCAGGGGGCGGCTACACCTTC. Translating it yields CATSRIPGGGYTF. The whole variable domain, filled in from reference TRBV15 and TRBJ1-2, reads DAMVIQNPRYQVTQFGKPVTLSCSQTLNHNVMYWYQQKSSQAPKLLFHYYDKDFNNEADTPDNFQSRRPNTSFCFLDIRSPGLGDTAMYLCATSRIPGGGYTFGSGTRLTVV.

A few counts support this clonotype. DNA for the CDR3: TGTGCCAGCGGTCCGGGACAGGGCGCTGAAGCTTTCTTT. As protein: CASGPGQGAEAFF. The chain recombines TRBV6-1 with TRBJ1-1; 9 bases align to TRBD1. Per the germline V gene, CDR1 is MNHNS and CDR2 is SASEGT. V shed 8 bases and J 6 bases; nucleotides not matched to a gene: 7. The CDR3 spans 13 residues.

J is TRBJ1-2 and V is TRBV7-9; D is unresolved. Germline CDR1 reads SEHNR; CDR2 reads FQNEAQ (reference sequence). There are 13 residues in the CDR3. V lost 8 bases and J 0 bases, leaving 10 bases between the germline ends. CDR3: CASWVGPNYGYTF. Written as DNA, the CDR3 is TGTGCCAGCTGGGTTGGGCCTAACTATGGCTACACCTTC. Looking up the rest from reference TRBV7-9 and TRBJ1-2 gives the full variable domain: DTGVSQNPRHKITKRGQNVTFRCDPISEHNRLYWYRQTLGQGPEFLTYFQNEAQLEKSRLLSDRFSAERPKGSFSTLEIQRTEQGDSAMYLCASWVGPNYGYTFGSGTRLTVV.

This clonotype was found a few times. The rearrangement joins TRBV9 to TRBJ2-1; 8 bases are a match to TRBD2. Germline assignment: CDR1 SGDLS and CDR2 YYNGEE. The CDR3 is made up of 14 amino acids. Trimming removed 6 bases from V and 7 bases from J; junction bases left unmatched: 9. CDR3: CASTVGSSGNEQFF. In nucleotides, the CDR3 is TGTGCCAGCACAGTAGGGTCTAGCGGGAATGAGCAGTTCTTC.

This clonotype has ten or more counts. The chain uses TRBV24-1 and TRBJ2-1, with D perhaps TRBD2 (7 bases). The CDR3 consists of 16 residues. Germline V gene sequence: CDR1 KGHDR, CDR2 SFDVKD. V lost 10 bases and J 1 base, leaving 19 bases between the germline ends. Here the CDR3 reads CATAHTGGRSYNEQFF. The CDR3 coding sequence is TGTGCCACGGCCCATACGGGGGGCCGTTCCTACAATGAGCAGTTCTTC.

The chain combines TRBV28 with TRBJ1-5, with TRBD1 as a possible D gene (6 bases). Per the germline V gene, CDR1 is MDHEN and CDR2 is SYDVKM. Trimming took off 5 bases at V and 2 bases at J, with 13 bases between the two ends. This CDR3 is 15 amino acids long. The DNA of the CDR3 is TGTGCCAGCAGTACATGGGGGGGCGGCAATCAGCCCCAGCATTTT. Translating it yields CASSTWGGGNQPQHF.

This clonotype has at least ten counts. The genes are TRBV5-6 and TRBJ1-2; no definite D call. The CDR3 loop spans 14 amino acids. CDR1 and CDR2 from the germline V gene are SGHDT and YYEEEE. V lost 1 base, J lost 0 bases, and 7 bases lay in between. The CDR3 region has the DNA TGTGCCAGCAGCTTGTGGGAAGCTAACTATGGCTACACCTTC. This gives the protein CASSLWEANYGYTF.

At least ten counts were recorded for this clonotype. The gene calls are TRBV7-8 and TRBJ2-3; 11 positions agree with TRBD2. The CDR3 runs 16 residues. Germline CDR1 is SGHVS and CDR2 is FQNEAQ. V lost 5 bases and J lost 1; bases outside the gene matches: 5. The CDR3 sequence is CASSGRLAGRTDTQYF. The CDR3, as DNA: TGTGCCAGCAGCGGGCGACTAGCGGGGCGCACAGATACGCAGTATTTT.